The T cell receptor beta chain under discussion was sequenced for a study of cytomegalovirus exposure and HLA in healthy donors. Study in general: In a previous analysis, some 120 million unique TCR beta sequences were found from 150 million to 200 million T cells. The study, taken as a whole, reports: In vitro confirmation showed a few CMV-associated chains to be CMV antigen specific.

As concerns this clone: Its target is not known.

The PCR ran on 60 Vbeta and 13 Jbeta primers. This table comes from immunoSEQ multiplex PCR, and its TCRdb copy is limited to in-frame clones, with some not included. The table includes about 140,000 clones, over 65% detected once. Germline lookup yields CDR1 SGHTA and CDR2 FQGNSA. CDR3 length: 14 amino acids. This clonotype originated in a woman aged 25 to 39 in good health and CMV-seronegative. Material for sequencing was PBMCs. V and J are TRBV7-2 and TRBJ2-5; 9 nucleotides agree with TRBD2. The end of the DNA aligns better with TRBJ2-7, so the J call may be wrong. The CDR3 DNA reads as TGTGCCAGCAGCCAATTAGCGGGAGTGGCCGAGCAGTACTTC. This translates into CASSQLAGVAEQYF.